The subject of this entry is one T cell receptor (beta chain). Its matching antigen is unknown. Next came a second PCR, run for about 7 to 12 cycles, which used a sample-barcoded 5' primer along with a J-beta primer mix. The template-switch adaptor was a 5' adaptor with 12 random nucleotides. It tagged each cDNA molecule. TCRdb re-called the 5' RACE reads through MiXCR, storing one row per CDR3 protein. Among hundreds of thousands of distinct CDR3 sequences listed, around 52% were seen once. Looked up from germline, CDR1 is PRHDT and CDR2 is FYEKMQ (reference sequence). Between the trimmed V and J ends, which lost 3 bases and 9 bases, there was a span of 11 bases. CDR3 length: 12 amino acids. The data stem from a study of blood T cells in healthy people across ages. Study conclusions and caveats: Aged donors had fewer naive CD4+ cells and lower diversity than long-lived donors. A conclusive naive versus antigen-experienced comparison was prevented by the unsorted PBMCs.

This TCR derives from a woman of 80 years or more in good health. The sequenced material came from blood. The chain is built from TRBV13 and TRBJ2-5; maybe TRBD2 (5 bases). In DNA, the CDR3 is TGTGCCAGCAGCTTCCCCCAGCGGCCCCAGTACTTC. It specifies CASSFPQRPQYF.